The rows below give T cell receptor beta chains drawn from one sample of a study of blood T cell repertoires in COVID-19. Using immunoSEQ multiplex PCR, the repertoire was profiled, and TCRdb retains in-frame clones only, with some absent. Found here are approximately 170,000 clones, 82% of them singletons; the top ten hold about 10%. The material sequenced was peripheral blood. These TCRs come from a woman older than 75 with active or convalescent COVID-19. Each CDR3 is given with its conserved first and last residue. A D gene is named only where the DNA matches it firmly. Clone size is shown for a subset of rows, as once, few, many or a class of expanded clone.

v_gene	abundance	j_gene	d_gene	CDR3aa	CDR3nt
TRBV30	NA	TRBJ2-7	NA	CAWGAGYEQYF	TGTGCCTGGGGCGCGGGCTACGAGCAGTACTTC
TRBV7-9	few	TRBJ2-7	NA	CASRPGHGYEQYF	TGTGCCAGCAGGCCGGGACATGGCTACGAGCAGTACTTC
TRBV5-1	NA	TRBJ1-2	NA	CASSLVRGNYGYTF	TGCGCCAGCAGCTTGGTCCGGGGAAACTATGGCTACACCTTC
TRBV5-8	NA	TRBJ1-4	TRBD1	CASPRDRSFVTANEKLFF	TGTGCCAGTCCTAGGGACAGGTCCTTCGTAACGGCTAATGAAAAACTGTTTTTT
TRBV28	NA	TRBJ1-5	NA	CASSLAGWTIDQPQHF	TGTGCCAGCAGTCTGGCAGGGTGGACGATTGATCAGCCCCAGCATTTT
TRBV2	NA	TRBJ2-7	NA	CASTSSAGSYEQYF	TGTGCCAGCACCTCAAGTGCGGGTTCCTACGAGCAGTACTTC
TRBV5-1	NA	TRBJ2-3	TRBD2	CASTPLKAGGLSTDTQYF	TGCGCCAGCACACCCCTCAAAGCGGGAGGGCTGTCCACAGATACGCAGTATTTT
TRBV27	NA	TRBJ1-2	TRBD1	CASSREVTGTDGYTF	TGTGCCAGCAGTAGAGAGGTGACAGGGACCGATGGCTACACCTTC
TRBV28	few	TRBJ1-2	NA	CASNRQTNYGYTF	TGTGCCAGCAATCGACAGACTAACTATGGCTACACCTTC
TRBV5-1	NA	TRBJ2-7	NA	CASRFGSSNEQYF	TGCGCCAGCAGATTCGGGAGCAGCAACGAGCAGTACTTC
TRBV5-1	NA	TRBJ2-1	TRBD2	CASSSIPGLAYNEQFF	TGCGCCAGCAGCTCAATACCGGGACTAGCGTACAATGAGCAGTTCTTC
TRBV5-4	NA	TRBJ1-1	NA	CASSFWGRGTEAFF	TGTGCCAGCAGCTTTTGGGGCAGGGGAACTGAAGCTTTCTTT
TRBV7-9	NA	TRBJ1-1	NA	CASSSYTEAFF	TGTGCCAGCAGCTCCTACACTGAAGCTTTCTTT
TRBV5-4	NA	TRBJ1-3	TRBD1	CASSPTGGQGASSGNTIYF	TGTGCCAGCAGCCCTACCGGTGGACAGGGGGCCTCCTCTGGAAACACCATATATTTT
TRBV19	NA	TRBJ1-1	NA	CASSSAGGATEAFF	TGTGCCAGTAGTAGTGCTGGGGGCGCGACTGAAGCTTTCTTT
TRBV7-9	few	TRBJ1-2	NA	CASSYAGTLKYGYTF	TGTGCCAGCAGCTACGCCGGGACACTGAAGTATGGCTACACCTTC
TRBV5-1	NA	TRBJ2-1	TRBD2	CASSPGLGVSNEQFF	TGCGCCAGCAGTCCGGGACTAGGCGTCTCAAATGAGCAGTTCTTC
TRBV10-2	few	TRBJ2-3	NA	CASEEGGGTDTQYF	TGCGCCAGCGAGGAGGGAGGTGGCACAGATACGCAGTATTTT
TRBV10-3	NA	TRBJ1-4	TRBD1	CAISAPDRGDEKLFF	TGTGCCATCAGTGCCCCGGACAGGGGGGATGAAAAACTGTTTTTT
TRBV19	once	TRBJ2-2	NA	CASSVTGTGELFF	TGTGCCAGCTCTGTTACCGGCACCGGGGAGCTGTTTTTT
TRBV11-2	NA	TRBJ2-5	TRBD2	CASSYSGRAETQYF	TGTGCCAGCAGCTACAGCGGGAGAGCAGAGACCCAGTACTTC
TRBV5-1	NA	TRBJ1-1	NA	CASSTQGHPNTEAFF	TGCGCCAGCAGCACACAGGGACATCCGAACACTGAAGCTTTCTTT
TRBV9	NA	TRBJ1-2	NA	CASSVESLGGGYTF	TGTGCCAGCAGCGTAGAGTCCCTCGGAGGGGGCTACACCTTC
TRBV19	NA	TRBJ1-1	NA	CASSPLRPGVAEAFF	TGTGCCAGTAGTCCCCTCAGACCAGGGGTGGCTGAAGCTTTCTTT
TRBV19	NA	TRBJ1-1	NA	CASRLAGVSAEAFF	TGTGCCAGTAGGCTGGCAGGGGTTAGCGCTGAAGCTTTCTTT
TRBV3-1/TRBV3-2	NA	TRBJ2-1	NA	CASSQDGMVNEQFF	TGTGCCAGCAGCCAAGACGGGATGGTCAATGAGCAGTTCTTC
TRBV28	NA	TRBJ2-7	TRBD1	CASSPWTGDEQYF	TGTGCCAGCAGTCCCTGGACAGGGGACGAGCAGTACTTC
TRBV2	NA	TRBJ1-1	TRBD1	CASRGQGNTEAFF	TGTGCCAGCAGGGGACAGGGGAACACTGAAGCTTTCTTT
TRBV18	NA	TRBJ1-1	NA	CASSPGRVRSGGTEAFF	TGTGCCAGCTCACCCGGAAGAGTCCGTTCCGGAGGCACTGAAGCTTTCTTT
TRBV5-1	NA	TRBJ1-2	TRBD1	CASSFGFDRGAGGYTF	TGCGCCAGCAGCTTCGGTTTCGACAGGGGGGCGGGTGGCTACACCTTC
TRBV6-1	NA	TRBJ1-2	NA	CASSESENYGYTF	TGTGCCAGCAGTGAATCGGAGAACTATGGCTACACCTTC
TRBV5-1	NA	TRBJ1-1	NA	CASSLQDGTEAFF	TGCGCCAGCAGCCTACAGGACGGCACTGAAGCTTTCTTT
TRBV4-1	NA	TRBJ2-7	TRBD2	CASSHPAGGTYEQYF	TGCGCCAGCAGCCACCCAGCGGGAGGGACCTACGAGCAGTACTTC
TRBV11-2	NA	TRBJ2-5	NA	CASSLSFQGQETQYF	TGTGCCAGCAGCTTATCGTTTCAGGGTCAAGAGACCCAGTACTTC
TRBV19	NA	TRBJ2-1	TRBD1	CASRDRGYNEQFF	TGTGCCAGTAGGGACAGGGGGTACAATGAGCAGTTCTTC
TRBV28	NA	TRBJ2-7	TRBD1	CASTRDSSYEQYF	TGTGCCAGCACCAGGGACAGCTCCTACGAGCAGTACTTC
TRBV18	NA	TRBJ2-7	NA	CASSLGGNVEQYF	TGTGCCAGCTCGCTAGGCGGGAATGTCGAGCAGTACTTC
TRBV9	NA	TRBJ2-2	TRBD1	CASSVRDRGDGELFF	TGTGCCAGCAGCGTCCGGGACAGGGGTGACGGGGAGCTGTTTTTT
TRBV5-1	NA	TRBJ2-7	TRBD1	CASSPTGDSYEQYF	TGCGCCAGCAGCCCCACAGGGGACTCCTACGAGCAGTACTTC
TRBV5-4	NA	TRBJ1-3	NA	CASSPTTGAGNTIYF	TGTGCCAGCAGCCCGACGACAGGAGCTGGAAACACCATATATTTT
TRBV28	NA	TRBJ1-2	NA	CASSSNPHSDGYTF	TGTGCCAGCAGTTCTAATCCTCACTCTGATGGCTACACCTTC
TRBV27	NA	TRBJ2-7	NA	CASSLIQRDISYEQYF	TGTGCCAGCAGTCTCATACAACGGGACATTTCCTACGAGCAGTACTTC
TRBV3-1/TRBV3-2	NA	TRBJ1-5	TRBD1	CASSQDLGNRGDQPQHF	TGTGCCAGCAGCCAAGATCTGGGTAACAGGGGTGATCAGCCCCAGCATTTT
TRBV5-4	NA	TRBJ2-2	TRBD1	CASRSGQGAANTGELFF	TGTGCCAGCAGATCGGGACAGGGGGCGGCGAACACCGGGGAGCTGTTTTTT
TRBV3-1/TRBV3-2	NA	TRBJ1-2	NA	CASTPARGSYGYTF	TGTGCCAGTACCCCCGCCCGAGGTTCCTATGGCTACACCTTC
TRBV28	NA	TRBJ1-6	NA	CASSLGVRGTLHF	TGTGCCAGCAGTTTAGGGGTCAGGGGCACCCTCCACTTT
TRBV10-1	few	TRBJ2-5	NA	CASSEAAGKAETQYF	TGCGCCAGCAGTGAGGCGGCAGGGAAAGCAGAGACCCAGTACTTC
TRBV28	few	TRBJ2-1	NA	CASTGTPSYNEQFF	TGTGCCAGCACCGGGACTCCGTCCTACAATGAGCAGTTCTTC
TRBV2	NA	TRBJ2-1	NA	CASSYSEEQFF	TGTGCCAGCAGCTATAGCGAGGAGCAGTTCTTC
TRBV7-9	NA	TRBJ1-1	NA	CASSFQQGYPEAFF	TGTGCCAGCAGCTTTCAACAGGGATACCCTGAAGCTTTCTTT
TRBV28	NA	TRBJ1-1	TRBD1	CASRGTGGRTEAFF	TGTGCCAGCAGGGGAACAGGGGGCCGCACTGAAGCTTTCTTT
TRBV19	NA	TRBJ1-6	NA	CASSMNEGSYNSPLHF	TGTGCCAGTAGTATGAATGAGGGCTCCTATAATTCACCCCTCCACTTT
TRBV5-5	once	TRBJ2-3	TRBD2	CASTSGGGTDTQYF	TGTGCCAGTACTAGTGGGGGGGGCACAGATACGCAGTATTTT
TRBV2	many	TRBJ2-1	TRBD1	CASSEETGFYNEQFF	TGTGCCAGCAGTGAAGAGACAGGGTTCTACAATGAGCAGTTCTTC